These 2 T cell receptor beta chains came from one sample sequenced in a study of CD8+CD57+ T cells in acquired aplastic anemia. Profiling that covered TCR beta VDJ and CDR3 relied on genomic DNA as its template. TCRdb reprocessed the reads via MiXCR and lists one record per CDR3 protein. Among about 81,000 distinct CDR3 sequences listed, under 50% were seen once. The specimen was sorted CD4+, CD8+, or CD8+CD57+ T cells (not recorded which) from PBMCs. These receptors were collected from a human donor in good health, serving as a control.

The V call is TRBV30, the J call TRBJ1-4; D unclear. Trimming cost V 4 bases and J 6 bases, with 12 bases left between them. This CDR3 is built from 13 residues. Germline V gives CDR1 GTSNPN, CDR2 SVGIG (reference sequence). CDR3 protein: CAWNPGRDEKLFF. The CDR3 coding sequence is TGTGCCTGGAACCCCGGGAGGGATGAAAAACTGTTTTTT.

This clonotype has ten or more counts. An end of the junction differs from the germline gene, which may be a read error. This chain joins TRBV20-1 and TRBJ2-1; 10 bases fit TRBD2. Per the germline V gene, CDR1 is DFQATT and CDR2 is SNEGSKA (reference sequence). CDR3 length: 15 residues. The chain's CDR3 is CSARDGLADYNEQFF. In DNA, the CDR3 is TGCAGTGCTCGAGACGGACTAGCGGACTACAATGAGCAGTTCTTC.